The 14 T cell receptor beta chains reported below all come from one sample, sequenced in a study of T cell responses to AZD1222 COVID-19 vaccine. Sequencing used immunoSEQ multiplex PCR; TCRdb keeps in-frame clones, though not all of them. Found here are 110,000 to 150,000 clones, approximately 90% of them singletons; the top ten hold around 2.8%. Sequencing used peripheral blood, obtained on day 0 of AZD1222 vaccination. The receptors come from an adult in good health.

The V call is TRBV4-3, the J call TRBJ2-2; 13 positions agree with TRBD2. Germline lookup yields CDR1 LGHNA and CDR2 YSLEER. The CDR3 sequence is 18 residues long. Losses at the gene ends were 3 bases for V and 0 bases for J; bases not matched to a gene: 4. CDR3 amino acids: CASSQGLAGISNTGELFF. The CDR3 DNA sequence: TGCGCCAGCAGCCAGGGACTAGCGGGGATTTCGAACACCGGGGAGCTGTTTTTT.

This chain uses TRBV7-3 with TRBJ2-3; D is unresolved. Per the germline V gene, CDR1 is SGHTA and CDR2 is FQGTGA. This CDR3 is built from 15 residues. The V and J ends lost 1 base and 1 base respectively, with 9 bases between them. The CDR3 nucleotides are TGTGCCAGCAGCTTAAATTTTCGGGGCACAGATACGCAGTATTTT. Encoded protein: CASSLNFRGTDTQYF.

V usage is TRBV10-3 and J usage is TRBJ2-2; possible D gene TRBD2, 5 bases. CDR3 length: 13 residues. Trimming pared 6 bases from V and 8 bases from J, leaving 13 bases between. Germline assignment: CDR1 ENHRY and CDR2 SYGVKD. In DNA, the CDR3 is TGTGCCATCAGCGACTCCCCGGGAGGGGAGCTGTTTTTT. It codes for CAISDSPGGELFF.

The chain carries TRBV5-8 and TRBJ1-1; D is possibly TRBD1 (5 bases). The CDR3 contains 12 residues. The V gene's germline CDR1 is SGHTS and CDR2 YDEGEE. V gave up 0 bases and J gave up 10 bases, with 10 bases separating them. CDR3: CASSLGWGVAFF. Here the CDR3 DNA reads TGTGCCAGCAGCTTGGGGTGGGGGGTAGCTTTCTTT. The full variable domain, its missing parts supplied by reference TRBV5-8 and TRBJ1-1, is EAGVTQSPTHLIKTRGQQATLRCSPISGHTSVYWYQQALGLGLQFLLWYDEGEERNRGNFPPRFSGRQFPNYSSELNVNALELEDSALYLCASSLGWGVAFFGQGTRLTVV.

The sample holds one count of this clone. The chain joins TRBV28 to TRBJ2-4; D possibly corresponds to TRBD2 (5 bases). There are 17 residues in the CDR3. CDR1 and CDR2 (germline): MDHEN, SYDVKM. The germline V and J ends were trimmed by 5 bases and 2 bases, with 19 bases remaining between them. CDR3 in amino acids: CASSPPWAGYSKNIQYF. The CDR3 nucleotides read TGTGCCAGCAGTCCTCCCTGGGCGGGTTATTCCAAAAACATTCAGTACTTC.

The chain joins TRBV5-4 to TRBJ2-3; D is perhaps TRBD2 (6 bases). Trimming shortened V by 4 bases and J by 0 bases, and 15 bases separated the two germline ends. Germline CDR1 and CDR2: SGHNT and YYREEE (reference sequence). The CDR3 covers 16 residues. The CDR3 DNA is TGTGCCAGCAGCCTCGGGACTCCCACAAGCACAGATACGCAGTATTTT. Protein: CASSLGTPTSTDTQYF.

This chain joins TRBV21-1 and TRBJ1-1. TRBV21-1 is a known pseudogene. This CDR3 region has 16 residues. The CDR3 bases are TGTGCCAGCAGCAAAGTAGAGAATCGGGAGAGGACTGAAGCTTTCTTT. Its protein is CASSKVENRERTEAFF.

The J gene is TRBJ1-6, the V gene TRBV6-5; a weak D match, TRBD1 (5 bases). V lost 7 bases to trimming and J lost 9 bases, with 19 bases between them. The V gene's germline CDR1 is MNHEY and CDR2 SVGAGI. The CDR3 totals 15 residues. CDR3 amino acids: CASTPDSRGSSPLHF. CDR3 DNA: TGTGCCAGCACACCAGACAGTCGAGGGAGTTCACCCCTCCACTTT.

This clone has a single count. V usage is TRBV9 and J usage is TRBJ2-3; tentatively, D is TRBD2 (5 bases). The CDR3 sequence is 11 residues long. The V gene's germline CDR1 is SGDLS and CDR2 YYNGEE. Trimming left V 4 bases short and J 8 bases short, with 8 bases between. The CDR3 DNA reads TGTGCCAGCAGCTCTCGGGGTACGCAGTATTTT. It codes for CASSSRGTQYF.

The rearrangement joins TRBV11-2 to TRBJ1-1; possibly TRBD1 for D (6 bases). The CDR3 is made up of 13 amino acids. Germline CDR1 and CDR2: SGHAT and FQNNGV. The V gene lost 3 bases and the J gene lost 11 bases, with 16 bases spanning the gap. CDR3 bases: TGTGCCAGCAGCTTCACAGGGCTCCCCGATGCTTTCTTT. It encodes CASSFTGLPDAFF.

This clone was found a few times. The chain recombines TRBV9 with TRBJ1-3; no clear D. The CDR3 has 15 residues. Between the trimmed V and J ends, which lost 0 bases and 7 bases, there was a span of 14 bases. Germline V gene lookup returns CDR1 SGDLS and CDR2 YYNGEE. The CDR3 DNA reads as TGTGCCAGCAGCGTAGATCCCTCTACCGGTAACACCATATATTTT. Amino acid sequence: CASSVDPSTGNTIYF.

This clone was recorded only once. The chain carries TRBV28 and TRBJ1-2; D is undetermined. Germline V gene lookup returns CDR1 MDHEN and CDR2 SYDVKM. Trimming left V 5 bases short and J 4 bases short, with 8 bases between. The CDR3 length is 12 residues. CDR3 residues: CASSHNSYGYTF. For the CDR3, the DNA is TGTGCCAGCAGTCACAACAGCTATGGCTACACCTTC.

The chain joins TRBV28 to TRBJ1-3; D call uncertain. V lost 3 bases and J lost 3, with 9 bases in between. Germline V lookup: CDR1 MDHEN, CDR2 SYDVKM. The CDR3 covers 14 residues. CDR3 region: CASSFRAFGNTIYF. The DNA of the CDR3 is TGTGCCAGCAGTTTTAGGGCCTTTGGAAACACCATATATTTT.

The rearrangement uses TRBV27 and TRBJ1-1; D remains unclear. V gave up 2 bases and J gave up 3 bases, with 7 bases separating them. The V gene's germline CDR1 is MNHEY and CDR2 SMNVEV (reference sequence). This CDR3 spans 13 amino acids. The CDR3 loop is CASSLIRDTEAFF. The CDR3 nucleotides are TGTGCCAGCAGTTTAATTAGGGACACTGAAGCTTTCTTT.